This entry concerns a single T cell receptor beta chain. The sample is drawn from a study of blood T cell repertoires in COVID-19. The data were produced by immunoSEQ multiplex PCR, yet TCRdb's version contains in-frame clones alone and is incomplete. The profile covers some 180,000 clones, with roughly nine tenths appearing a single time and 6.5% to 8.5% taken by the ten largest. The V gene end was trimmed by 3 bases and the J gene end by 6 bases; junction bases not matched to a gene: 3. This CDR3 has 14 amino acids. Germline V gene lookup returns CDR1 SGHRS and CDR2 YFSETQ. The V gene is TRBV5-1, the J gene TRBJ2-2; the match to TRBD1 covers 9 bases. The source is a man between 35 and 55 years old with acute or convalescent COVID-19. The sample comprised peripheral blood. This CDR3 is CASSYDRGSGELFF. The CDR3 DNA reads as TGCGCCAGCAGCTACGACAGGGGGTCCGGGGAGCTGTTTTTT.